Reported below is one TCR beta chain. TCRdb's table, derived via immunoSEQ multiplex PCR, lists solely in-frame clones and lacks some. The data hold around 70,000 clones, with roughly 86% observed a single time. This specimen comes from a study of blood T cell repertoires in COVID-19. V was cut by 4 bases and J by 1 base, with 19 bases left in between. In germline, CDR1 is MNHEY, CDR2 SVGEGT. The CDR3 totals 17 residues. The V and J genes are TRBV6-2 or TRBV6-3 and TRBJ1-2, with D maybe TRBD1 (5 bases). The sequence came from a human donor in a cohort sampled during active COVID-19. What was sequenced was peripheral blood. The CDR3 sequence: CASSSGYQGSGNYGYTF. CDR3 DNA: TGTGCCAGCAGTTCGGGCTACCAGGGTTCGGGTAACTATGGCTACACCTTC.